Listed here are 19 T cell receptor beta chains from one sample, sequenced in a study of T cell responses to AZD1222 COVID-19 vaccine. Measured with immunoSEQ multiplex PCR; TCRdb has only the in-frame clones, and not every one. The sample has over 150,000 clones, roughly 91% seen once. The input for sequencing was peripheral blood, taken 28 days after the second dose of the MenACWY control vaccine. The receptors originated from an adult who received the MenACWY meningococcal vaccine as a control.

This chain links TRBV13 with TRBJ2-3; 8 nucleotides align to TRBD1. The V gene end was trimmed by 2 bases and the J gene end by 0 bases; junction bases not matched to a gene: 4. CDR1 is PRHDT and CDR2 is FYEKMQ in the germline V gene (reference sequence). The CDR3 has 16 residues. The CDR3 DNA reads TGTGCCAGCAGCTTAAGGACAGGGTCGAGCACAGATACGCAGTATTTT. Protein product: CASSLRTGSSTDTQYF.

In this sample, this clone turned up a few times. The chain is built from TRBV6-2 or TRBV6-3 and TRBJ2-7; D gene uncertain. The CDR3 is 16 residues long. V shed 5 bases and J shed 2 bases, with 19 bases lying between them. The germline gives CDR1 MNHEY, CDR2 SVGEGT. This CDR3 reads CASSRPTSGSPYEQYF. The CDR3 DNA sequence: TGTGCCAGCAGTCGCCCGACATCGGGTTCTCCCTACGAGCAGTACTTC.

CDR3: CASSLWGPSDTQYF. Here the CDR3 DNA reads TGTGCCAGCAGTTTATGGGGGCCCTCAGATACGCAGTATTTT. The rearrangement joins TRBV27 to TRBJ2-3; D might be TRBD1 (6 bases). This CDR3 is 14 amino acids long. The germline CDR1 and CDR2 sequences are MNHEY and SMNVEV (reference sequence). Trimming took 1 base from V and 4 from J, leaving 9 bases between them.

The chain recombines TRBV27 with TRBJ2-2, with no clear D. V was trimmed by 5 bases and J by 2 bases, leaving 12 bases between them. From germline, CDR1 is MNHEY and CDR2 SMNVEV (reference sequence). The CDR3 consists of 15 residues. In DNA, the CDR3 is TGTGCCAGCAGTAGGCAGGTTCTCAACACCGGGGAGCTGTTTTTT. Its protein product is CASSRQVLNTGELFF.

The V and J genes are TRBV28 and TRBJ1-1; 10 bases line up with TRBD1. This CDR3 has 11 residues. Germline CDR1 MDHEN, CDR2 SYDVKM. Trimming removed 8 bases from V and 10 bases from J; junction bases left unmatched: 4. This CDR3 is CASGTGDGAFF. CDR3 nucleotides: TGTGCCAGCGGGACAGGGGACGGAGCTTTCTTT.

The chain employs TRBV7-2 and TRBJ1-3; D is possibly TRBD1 (6 bases). The CDR3 is 15 amino acids. V dropped 2 bases and J dropped 3 bases, with 11 bases sitting between them. CDR1 and CDR2 from the germline V gene are SGHTA and FQGNSA. CDR3 sequence reads: CASSLMGASGNTIYF. For the CDR3, the DNA is TGTGCCAGCAGCTTAATGGGGGCTAGTGGAAACACCATATATTTT.

In DNA, the CDR3 is TGTGCCTGGTCTGAGGGGACCGCGGATGGCTACACCTTC. Amino acid sequence: CAWSEGTADGYTF. The J gene is TRBJ1-2, the V gene TRBV30, with a tentative D call TRBD1 (5 bases). The germline V and J ends were trimmed by 5 bases and 6 bases, with 16 bases remaining between them. This CDR3 region has 13 residues. Germline-derived CDR1 and CDR2 are GTSNPN and SVGIG (reference sequence).

The chain combines TRBV7-2 with TRBJ2-7; D is undetermined. From germline, CDR1 is SGHTA and CDR2 FQGNSA. The CDR3 consists of 14 residues. Trimming removed 1 base from V and 3 bases from J, with 10 bases in between. CDR3 residues: CASSLEARYYEQYF. In DNA form, the CDR3 reads TGTGCCAGCAGCTTAGAAGCTCGATACTACGAGCAGTACTTC.

This chain links TRBV4-3 with TRBJ2-1, with TRBD2 identical over 10 bases. V lost 0 bases to trimming and J lost 0 bases; unmatched junction nucleotides: 8. CDR3 length: 19 amino acids. CDR1 and CDR2 (germline): LGHNA, YSLEER. The CDR3 nucleotides are TGCGCCAGCAGCCAAGAATGGGCTAGCGGGGGCTACTCCTACAATGAGCAGTTCTTC. Residues: CASSQEWASGGYSYNEQFF.

The chain has TRBV30 and TRBJ2-3; weak D call: TRBD1 (5 bases). V lost 2 bases and J lost 5, with 8 bases in between. In germline, CDR1 is GTSNPN, CDR2 SVGIG (reference sequence). The CDR3 length is 12 residues. CDR3 protein: CAWSPQGDTQYF. The CDR3 DNA reads as TGTGCCTGGAGTCCTCAGGGAGATACGCAGTATTTT.

V usage is TRBV6-5 and J usage is TRBJ2-5; D is possibly TRBD1 or TRBD2 (5 bases each). CDR1 is MNHEY, CDR2 SVGAGI, per germline. CDR3 length equals 14 residues. V was trimmed by 2 bases and J by 1 base, leaving 8 bases between them. The CDR3 DNA reads as TGTGCCAGCAGTTACCACGGGACCCAAGAGACCCAGTACTTC. This sequence encodes CASSYHGTQETQYF.

The chain combines TRBV30 with TRBJ1-2; D not resolved. The CDR3 extends over 12 amino acids. Trimming took 4 bases from V and 1 from J, leaving 7 bases between them. CDR1 is GTSNPN, CDR2 SVGIG, per germline (reference sequence). CDR3 DNA sequence: TGTGCCTGGACGGCGGGTAACTATGGCTACACCTTC. Protein: CAWTAGNYGYTF.

The chain combines TRBV6-6 with TRBJ2-3, with 12 bases fitting TRBD2. Germline V gene lookup returns CDR1 MNHNY and CDR2 SVGAGI (reference sequence). This CDR3 contains 15 residues. After removal of 5 bases from V and 2 bases from J, the junction contained 2 bases not matched to a gene. CDR3 protein: CASSGLAGPTDTQYF. CDR3 DNA: TGTGCCAGCAGTGGACTAGCGGGACCCACAGATACGCAGTATTTT.

The chain employs TRBV6-4 and TRBJ2-2; 8 bases are a match to TRBD1. From germline, CDR1 is MRHNA and CDR2 SNTAGT. This CDR3 region has 15 residues. V was pared by 6 bases and J by 0 bases, with 3 bases of the junction left unmatched. The CDR3 sequence: CASSRTGTNTGELFF. CDR3 DNA: TGTGCCAGCAGCCGGACAGGGACGAACACCGGGGAGCTGTTTTTT.

V and J are TRBV11-2 and TRBJ2-5; D is unresolved. Trimming shortened V by 1 base and J by 4 bases, and 10 bases separated the two germline ends. This CDR3 spans 14 amino acids. CDR1 and CDR2 (germline): SGHAT, FQNNGV. CDR3 DNA sequence: TGTGCCAGCAGCTTAGCATCCGGCCCAGAGACCCAGTACTTC. Amino acids: CASSLASGPETQYF.

This chain links TRBV28 with TRBJ1-3; D ambiguous. This CDR3 region has 16 residues. Trimming pared 4 bases from V and 0 bases from J, leaving 13 bases between. Germline loops: CDR1 MDHEN, CDR2 SYDVKM. CDR3 amino acids: CASSSWAGSSGNTIYF. As DNA, the CDR3 is TGTGCCAGCAGTTCCTGGGCAGGCAGCTCTGGAAACACCATATATTTT.

The chain uses TRBV7-2 and TRBJ2-7; 12 nucleotides align to TRBD2. V gave up 4 bases and J gave up 2 bases; unmatched junction bases: 15. The CDR3 consists of 19 residues. The V gene's germline CDR1 is SGHTA and CDR2 FQGNSA. The CDR3 DNA is TGTGCCAGCAGCTCGAATAGGGCTAGCGGGGGGGCAACGGCCTACGAGCAGTACTTC. This encodes CASSSNRASGGATAYEQYF.

The chain couples TRBV5-4 to TRBJ2-6; D remains ambiguous. Germline loops: CDR1 SGHNT, CDR2 YYREEE (reference sequence). The CDR3 runs 13 residues. The germline V and J ends were trimmed by 4 bases and 2 bases, with 4 bases remaining between them. CDR3 protein: CASSPPGANVLTF. Written as DNA, the CDR3 is TGTGCCAGCAGCCCCCCTGGGGCCAACGTCCTGACTTTC.

Only a few counts were recorded for this clone. This sequence joins TRBV7-3 and TRBJ2-2; D is unresolved. Germline V CDR1 and CDR2: SGHTA, FQGTGA. The V end was cut by 5 bases, the J end by 0 bases, with 7 bases between. CDR3 size: 14 residues. Here the CDR3 DNA reads TGTGCCAGCAGCGAATTACCGAACACCGGGGAGCTGTTTTTT. It specifies CASSELPNTGELFF.